This T cell receptor (beta chain) appears in the sequencing data of a study of T cell responses to AZD1222 COVID-19 vaccine. Libraries were prepared by immunoSEQ multiplex PCR; TCRdb keeps only in-frame clonotypes and omits some of them. The repertoire has under 170,000 clones, roughly 90% of them found once; the top ten carry roughly 3.1%. In the case of this clone: The target antigen is unknown.

CDR1 and CDR2 (germline): MDHEN, SYDVKM. There are 18 residues in the CDR3. Trimming left V 7 bases short and J 2 bases short, with 26 bases between. Second-dose intervals of approximately 4 or approximately 12 weeks were pooled. Overall study findings and caveats: Repertoires were sampled only after the peak T cell response. Only six or seven AZD1222 recipients tested seropositive at baseline. Regions 160-218 and 743-854 dominated among vaccine-associated CD4 TCRs spanning spike.

Sample: peripheral blood, taken 28 days after the second AZD1222 dose. V and J are TRBV28 and TRBJ1-2; a weak D match, TRBD1 (5 bases). This sequence was found in an adult who received the AZD1222 COVID-19 vaccine. The CDR3 DNA is TGTGCCAGCAACCGCCGAGGTGCGTGGGAGGAGGGGAACTATGGCTACACCTTC. It yields the protein CASNRRGAWEEGNYGYTF.